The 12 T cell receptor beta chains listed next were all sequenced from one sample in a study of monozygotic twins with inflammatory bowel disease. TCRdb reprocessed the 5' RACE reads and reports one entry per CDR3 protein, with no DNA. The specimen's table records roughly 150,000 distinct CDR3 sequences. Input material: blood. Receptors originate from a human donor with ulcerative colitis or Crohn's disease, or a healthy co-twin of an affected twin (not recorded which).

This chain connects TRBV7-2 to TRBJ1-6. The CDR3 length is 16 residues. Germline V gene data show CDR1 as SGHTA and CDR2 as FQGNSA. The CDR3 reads CASSLVVWSGGSPLHF.

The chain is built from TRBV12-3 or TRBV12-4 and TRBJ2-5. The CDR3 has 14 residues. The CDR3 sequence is CASSLGRSQETQYF.

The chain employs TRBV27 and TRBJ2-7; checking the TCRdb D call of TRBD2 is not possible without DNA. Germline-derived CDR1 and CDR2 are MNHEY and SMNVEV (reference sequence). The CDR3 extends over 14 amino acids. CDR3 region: CASSLQRGSYEQYF.

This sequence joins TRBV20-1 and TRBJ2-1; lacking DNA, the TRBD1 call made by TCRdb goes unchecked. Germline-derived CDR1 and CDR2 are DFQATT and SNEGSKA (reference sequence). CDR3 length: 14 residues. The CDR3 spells CSARGYGSGGYQFF.

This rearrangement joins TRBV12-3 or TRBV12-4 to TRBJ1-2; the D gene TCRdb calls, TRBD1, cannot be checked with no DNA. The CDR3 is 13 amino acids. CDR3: CASSPGHYYGYTF.

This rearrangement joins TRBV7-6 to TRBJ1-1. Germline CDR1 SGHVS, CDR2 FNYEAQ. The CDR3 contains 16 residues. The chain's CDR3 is CASSSITGSMNTEAFF.

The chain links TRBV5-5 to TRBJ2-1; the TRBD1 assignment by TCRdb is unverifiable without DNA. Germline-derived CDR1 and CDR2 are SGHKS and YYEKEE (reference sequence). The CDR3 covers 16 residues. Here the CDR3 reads CASSPLGDFFRNEQFF.

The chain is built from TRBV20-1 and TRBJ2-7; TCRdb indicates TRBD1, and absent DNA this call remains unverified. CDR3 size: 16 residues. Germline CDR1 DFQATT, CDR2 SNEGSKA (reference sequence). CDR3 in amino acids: CSAGGAGEGVANEQYF.

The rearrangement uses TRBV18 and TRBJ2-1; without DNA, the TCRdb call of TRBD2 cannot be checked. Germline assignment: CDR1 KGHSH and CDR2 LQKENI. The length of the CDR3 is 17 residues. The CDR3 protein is CASSPGPSQGKNNEQFF.

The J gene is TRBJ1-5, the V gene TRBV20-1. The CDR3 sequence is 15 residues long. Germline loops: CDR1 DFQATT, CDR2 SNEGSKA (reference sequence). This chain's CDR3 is CSARVGGGGRQPQHF.

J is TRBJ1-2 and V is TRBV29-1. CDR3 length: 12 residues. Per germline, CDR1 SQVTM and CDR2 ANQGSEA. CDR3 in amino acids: CSVAVANYGYTF.

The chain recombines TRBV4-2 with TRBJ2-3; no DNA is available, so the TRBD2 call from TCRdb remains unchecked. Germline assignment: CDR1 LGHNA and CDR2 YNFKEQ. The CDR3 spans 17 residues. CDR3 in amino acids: CASSQDASGWVERTQYF.